Below, 19 T cell receptor beta chains from the same sample are listed, as sequenced in a study of regulatory T cells in long-lasting Graves disease. To make TCR beta libraries, researchers used iRepertoire HTBI primers and Arm-PCR of CDR3 regions. Via MiXCR, TCRdb re-called the multiplex PCR reads, giving one row per CDR3 protein. The data show roughly 500,000 distinct CDR3 sequences, 12% to 15% seen once. Time point of the sample: newly diagnosed GD, antithyroid drugs for less than 3 months. After RNA was extracted from PBMCs, the TCR library was made from it. These sequences were also reported in another study, on T cells in Graves' hyperthyroidism and ophthalmopathy.

The sample was peripheral blood mononuclear cells (PBMCs), taken at new diagnosis, from a patient treated with antithyroid drugs. The receptors stem from a woman in her forties or fifties with Graves disease.

Only a few counts were recorded for this clonotype. The chain joins TRBV3-1 to TRBJ2-1; 9 bases fit TRBD2. The CDR3 contains 16 residues. The germline V gene encodes CDR1 LGHDT and CDR2 YNNKEL (reference sequence). V shed 2 bases and J 3 bases; nucleotides not matched to a gene: 5. The CDR3 loop reads CASSQNSGSFYNEQFF. CDR3 sequence (DNA): TGTGCCAGCAGCCAAAATAGCGGGAGCTTCTACAATGAGCAGTTCTTC.

The chain carries TRBV7-9 and TRBJ1-2; TRBD1 might be the D (5 bases). Trimming stripped 6 bases from V and 1 base from J, with 12 bases between. The CDR3 is made up of 14 amino acids. Germline V gene lookup returns CDR1 SEHNR and CDR2 FQNEAQ (reference sequence). The CDR3 region has the DNA TGTGCCAGCAGACTTACAGGATTTAACTATGGCTACACCTTC. It translates to CASRLTGFNYGYTF.

This clonotype was picked up many times. The chain is built from TRBV20-1 and TRBJ2-1, with D tentatively TRBD2 (5 bases). This CDR3 comprises 14 residues. Germline assignment: CDR1 DFQATT and CDR2 SNEGSKA (reference sequence). The V end was cut by 1 base, the J end by 4 bases, with 11 bases between. This CDR3 is CSARGTGLYNEQFF. CDR3 bases: TGCAGTGCTAGAGGGACGGGATTATACAATGAGCAGTTCTTC.

This clonotype has a count of ten or more. The chain is built from TRBV12-3 or TRBV12-4 and TRBJ2-1, with TRBD2 identical over 11 bases. The ends lost 7 bases at V and 1 base at J; junction bases unmatched: 15. The CDR3 length is 19 residues. The CDR3 DNA reads TGTGCCAGCATCCCGGGACTAGCGGCAGCGGGGGAATCCTACAATGAGCAGTTCTTC. This sequence encodes CASIPGLAAAGESYNEQFF.

A word on this clonotype: A far more abundant clone sits one base away, making this likely a read error. The chain joins TRBV12-3 or TRBV12-4 to TRBJ2-7; D may be TRBD1 or TRBD2 (5 bases each). Trimming pared 3 bases from V and 7 bases from J, leaving 22 bases between. The CDR3 runs 16 residues. CDR3 in DNA: TGTGCCAGCAGTTTGGGGACCACCTACTCCTACAATGAGCAGTACTTC. Protein product: CASSLGTTYSYNEQYF.

V gene TRBV30 combines with J gene TRBJ2-2; 8 bases map to TRBD1. CDR3 length: 16 residues. V dropped 0 bases and J dropped 3; count of bases not matched to a gene: 6. Germline V CDR1 and CDR2: GTSNPN, SVGIG (reference sequence). The CDR3 loop reads CAWSVGGTGYTGELFF. CDR3 nucleotides: TGTGCCTGGAGTGTAGGAGGGACAGGATACACCGGGGAGCTGTTTTTT.

This clonotype was counted ten times or more. The chain links TRBV12-3 or TRBV12-4 to TRBJ1-5; 7 bases line up with TRBD1. The CDR3 totals 14 residues. J was trimmed by 6 bases and V by 3 bases; bases with no gene match: 5. The chain's CDR3 is CASSFEAGGQPQHF. The CDR3 coding sequence is TGTGCCAGCAGTTTTGAGGCAGGGGGTCAGCCCCAGCATTTT.

CDR3 DNA sequence: TGTGCCTCGGCGCAAGGGTTCACAGATACGCAGTATTTT. As protein: CASAQGFTDTQYF. The chain uses TRBV19 and TRBJ2-3; D is undetermined. The CDR3 spans 13 residues. The V end lost 11 bases, the J end lost 2 bases, and 14 bases lay between the germline ends. The V gene's germline CDR1 is LNHDA and CDR2 SQIVND (reference sequence).

This clonotype has ten or more counts. The chain employs TRBV2 and TRBJ1-2; 8 nucleotides match TRBD1. The germline V gene encodes CDR1 SNHLY and CDR2 FYNNEI. This CDR3 is built from 16 residues. V was clipped by 7 bases and J by 4 bases; unmatched bases: 14. This chain's CDR3 is CASTAGTGFTTYGYTF. The CDR3 DNA sequence: TGTGCCAGCACCGCCGGGACAGGTTTTACGACCTATGGCTACACCTTC.

The rearrangement links TRBV20-1 to TRBJ2-3; a weak D match, TRBD2 (6 bases). The CDR3 is 14 residues long. Per germline, CDR1 DFQATT and CDR2 SNEGSKA (reference sequence). V was pared by 3 bases and J by 5 bases, with 15 bases between. CDR3 nucleotides: TGCAGTGCTAGTACGCGGGAAATAATAGATACGCAGTATTTT. It specifies CSASTREIIDTQYF.

This clonotype appeared many times. J is TRBJ2-7 and V is TRBV11-2; 7 bases line up with TRBD1. CDR3 length: 14 amino acids. Germline assignment: CDR1 SGHAT and CDR2 FQNNGV. The trim removed 0 bases at V and 6 bases at J, leaving 5 bases unmatched. In DNA, the CDR3 is TGTGCCAGCAGCTTAGAGTTGGACAGGCTCGAGCAGTACTTC. It yields the protein CASSLELDRLEQYF.

This clonotype was picked up many times. The chain joins TRBV15 to TRBJ1-2, with 8 bases that match TRBD1. After removal of 5 bases from V and 4 bases from J, the junction contained 12 bases not matched to a gene. The CDR3 has 16 residues. The germline gives CDR1 LNHNV, CDR2 YYDKDF (reference sequence). The CDR3 sequence is CATSGPDRDEIYGYTF. As DNA, the CDR3 is TGTGCCACCAGCGGGCCGGACAGGGACGAAATCTATGGCTACACCTTC.

As concerns this clonotype: It differs at one base from a far larger clone, so likely a read error. This sequence joins TRBV10-3 and TRBJ2-2, with D uncertain. The CDR3 has 13 residues. CDR1 is ENHRY, CDR2 SYGVKD, per germline. The V gene lost 4 bases and the J gene lost 0 bases, with 3 bases spanning the gap. This CDR3 reads CAISAANTGELFF. In DNA form, the CDR3 reads TGTGCCATCAGTGCAGCGAACACCGGGGAGCTGTTTTTT.

In this sample, this clonotype turned up a few times. The V gene is TRBV5-4, the J gene TRBJ2-7; D is undetermined. V was cut by 0 bases and J by 2 bases, with 12 bases left in between. This CDR3 comprises 15 residues. The V gene's germline CDR1 is SGHNT and CDR2 YYREEE (reference sequence). The CDR3 reads CASSLDPGNTYEQYF. The CDR3 bases are TGTGCCAGCAGCTTGGATCCAGGTAATACCTACGAGCAGTACTTC. The full variable domain, with the rest looked up from reference TRBV5-4 and TRBJ2-7, is ETGVTQSPTHLIKTRGQQVTLRCSSQSGHNTVSWYQQALGQGPQFIFQYYREEENGRGNFPPRFSGLQFPNYSSELNVNALELDDSALYLCASSLDPGNTYEQYFGPGTRLTVT.

There are a few counts of this clonotype. The rearrangement joins TRBV9 to TRBJ1-6; TRBD1 agrees at 8 bases. The CDR3 spans 16 residues. The ends lost 2 bases at V and 7 bases at J; junction bases unmatched: 8. Germline loops: CDR1 SGDLS, CDR2 YYNGEE. CDR3 in amino acids: CASSVSPGQENSPLHF. DNA of the CDR3: TGTGCCAGCAGCGTTAGTCCGGGACAGGAGAATTCACCCCTCCACTTT.

This clonotype has a count of ten or more. V gene TRBV5-1 combines with J gene TRBJ2-5, with 8 bases fitting TRBD2. The CDR3 is 16 residues long. V was clipped by 0 bases and J by 2 bases; unmatched bases: 6. From germline, CDR1 is SGHRS and CDR2 YFSETQ. The DNA for the CDR3 is TGCGCCAGCAGCTTGGGTTCGGCTAGCGGGCAAGAGACCCAGTACTTC. Translated: CASSLGSASGQETQYF.

Many counts were recorded for this clonotype. The rearrangement joins TRBV3-1 to TRBJ2-7, with no clear D. This CDR3 contains 13 residues. CDR1 and CDR2 from the germline V gene are LGHDT and YNNKEL (reference sequence). V was trimmed by 2 bases and J by 6 bases, leaving 11 bases between them. The chain's CDR3 is CASSQMRLGEQYF. The CDR3 DNA reads TGTGCCAGCAGCCAAATGAGACTTGGCGAGCAGTACTTC.

In this sample, this clonotype turned up once. A read error is possible here, since a much larger clone lies one base away. The V call is TRBV3-1, the J call TRBJ2-1; a weak D match, TRBD1 (5 bases). This CDR3 comprises 13 residues. CDR1 and CDR2 from the germline V gene are LGHDT and YNNKEL (reference sequence). The CDR3 protein is CASGQDRRGEQFF. CDR3 nucleotide sequence: TGTGCCAGCGGCCAAGATCGTAGGGGTGAGCAGTTCTTC.

The CDR3 reads CASSPGLAGGPYEQYF. The CDR3 region has the DNA TGTGCCAGCAGTCCGGGACTAGCGGGAGGGCCCTACGAGCAGTACTTC. J is TRBJ2-7 and V is TRBV9; TRBD2 matches 16 bases. CDR1 and CDR2 from the germline V gene are SGDLS and YYNGEE. V dropped 5 bases and J dropped 2; count of bases not matched to a gene: 4. This CDR3 comprises 16 residues.